These 8 T cell receptor beta chains were sequenced from one sample in a study of cytomegalovirus exposure and HLA in healthy donors. The primer mix had 60 Vbeta and 13 Jbeta primers. Repertoires were generated with immunoSEQ multiplex PCR, while TCRdb's copy carries only in-frame clones and drops some. Here the sample spans about 120,000 clones, about 78% being singletons. The sample consisted of PBMCs. The receptors originated from a female donor in good health and CMV-seronegative.

V is TRBV7-8 and J is TRBJ2-5; 12 positions match TRBD1. The germline gives CDR1 SGHVS, CDR2 FQNEAQ. This CDR3 comprises 17 residues. V gave up 5 bases and J gave up 5 bases; unmatched junction bases: 12. The CDR3 DNA reads as TGTGCCAGCAGCGCCCCCCGGGACAGGGGGCCGAGGGAGACCCAGTACTTC. Its protein product is CASSAPRDRGPRETQYF.

This clone appeared a single time. This chain joins TRBV19 and TRBJ1-1, with no clear D. This CDR3 has 13 residues. Per germline, CDR1 LNHDA and CDR2 SQIVND (reference sequence). With 7 bases removed from V and 0 bases from J, the gap between germline ends came to 9 bases. Here the CDR3 DNA reads TGTGCCAGTATCCCCCCAATGAACACTGAAGCTTTCTTT. Its translation: CASIPPMNTEAFF. Combining the CDR3 with reference TRBV19 and TRBJ1-1 gives the whole variable domain DGGITQSPKYLFRKEGQNVTLSCEQNLNHDAMYWYRQDPGQGLRLIYYSQIVNDFQKGDIAEGYSVSREKKESFPLTVTSAQKNPTAFYLCASIPPMNTEAFFGQGTRLTVV.

About this clone: The identical CDR3 is also encoded by other nucleotide sequences in the sample. V usage is TRBV5-1 and J usage is TRBJ1-4; 10 bases are a match to TRBD1. The V gene end was trimmed by 0 bases and the J gene end by 3 bases; junction bases not matched to a gene: 2. This CDR3 region has 16 residues. The V gene's germline CDR1 is SGHRS and CDR2 YFSETQ. In DNA form, the CDR3 reads TGCGCCAGCAGCTTGGGAGGGACAGGGGCTAATGAAAAACTGTTTTTT. Translated, it gives CASSLGGTGANEKLFF.

This clone was recorded a few times. This chain links TRBV5-1 with TRBJ2-3; D may be TRBD2 (7 bases). The CDR3 sequence is 18 residues long. Germline CDR1 is SGHRS and CDR2 is YFSETQ. Trimming left V 2 bases short and J 0 bases short, with 19 bases between. DNA for the CDR3: TGCGCCAGCAGCTTAAGGCCCCGGGGGGCCTATAGCACAGATACGCAGTATTTT. Translation gives CASSLRPRGAYSTDTQYF. Supplemented by reference TRBV5-1 and TRBJ2-3, the full variable domain reads KAGVTQTPRYLIKTRGQQVTLSCSPISGHRSVSWYQQTPGQGLQFLFEYFSETQRNKGNFPGRFSGRQFSNSRSEMNVSTLELGDSALYLCASSLRPRGAYSTDTQYFGPGTRLTVL.

The chain couples TRBV2 to TRBJ2-5, with D possibly matching TRBD2 (5 bases). Judging by the DNA end, TRBJ2-7 fits better; the J call may be wrong. The CDR3 loop spans 15 amino acids. Per the germline V gene, CDR1 is SNHLY and CDR2 is FYNNEI. The CDR3 loop reads CASSEDEGSSYEQYF. CDR3 DNA: TGTGCCAGCAGTGAAGACGAGGGAAGCTCCTACGAGCAGTACTTC.

The chain uses TRBV28 and TRBJ2-1; unclear D gene. Germline CDR1 is MDHEN and CDR2 is SYDVKM. Trimming cost V 6 bases and J 3 bases, with 6 bases left between them. The CDR3 spans 12 residues. Here the CDR3 DNA reads TGTGCCAGCAGAGGAGTCTACAATGAGCAGTTCTTC. This gives the protein CASRGVYNEQFF. The whole variable domain, remainder taken from reference TRBV28 and TRBJ2-1, is DVKVTQSSRYLVKRTGEKVFLECVQDMDHENMFWYRQDPGLGLRLIYFSYDVKMKEKGDIPEGYSVSREKKERFSLILESASTNQTSMYLCASRGVYNEQFFGPGTRLTVL.

The CDR3 spells CASSQIMTGKNQPQHF. Here the CDR3 DNA reads TGCGCCAGCAGCCAAATTATGACAGGGAAAAATCAGCCCCAGCATTTT. The J gene is TRBJ1-5, the V gene TRBV4-1; the match to TRBD1 covers 7 bases. The CDR3 totals 16 residues. Germline CDR1 MGHRA, CDR2 YSYEKL. Germline trimming cut 2 bases from V and 4 bases from J; bases unmatched to any gene: 8.

The chain employs TRBV5-1 and TRBJ2-1; the match to TRBD2 covers 11 bases. The germline gives CDR1 SGHRS, CDR2 YFSETQ. Germline trimming cut 4 bases from V and 5 bases from J; bases unmatched to any gene: 5. The CDR3 sequence is 15 residues long. Written as DNA, the CDR3 is TGCGCCAGCAGCCCCGGGACTAGCGGAAACAATGAGCAGTTCTTC. Its translation: CASSPGTSGNNEQFF.